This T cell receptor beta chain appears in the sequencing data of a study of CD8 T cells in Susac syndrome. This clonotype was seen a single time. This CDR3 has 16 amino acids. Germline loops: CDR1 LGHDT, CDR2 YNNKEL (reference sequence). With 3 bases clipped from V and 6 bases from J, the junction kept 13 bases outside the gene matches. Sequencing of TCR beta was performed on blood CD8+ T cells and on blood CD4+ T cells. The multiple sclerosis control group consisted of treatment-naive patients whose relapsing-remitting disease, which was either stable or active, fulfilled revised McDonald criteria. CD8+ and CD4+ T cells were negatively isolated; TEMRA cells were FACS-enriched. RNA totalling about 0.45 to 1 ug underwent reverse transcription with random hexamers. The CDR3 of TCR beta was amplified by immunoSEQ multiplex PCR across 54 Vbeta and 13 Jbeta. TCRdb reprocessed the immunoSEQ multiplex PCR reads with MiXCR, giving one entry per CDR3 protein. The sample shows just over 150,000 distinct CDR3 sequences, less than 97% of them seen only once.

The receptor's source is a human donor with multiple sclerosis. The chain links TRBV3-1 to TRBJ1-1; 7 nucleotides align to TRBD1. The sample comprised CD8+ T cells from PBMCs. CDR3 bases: TGTGCCAGCAGCCAGGCCTACAGGGGCAGCACCTCTGAAGCTTTCTTT. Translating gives CASSQAYRGSTSEAFF.